The 8 T cell receptor beta chains given below trace back to one sample, sequenced in a study of Graves' ophthalmopathy and Graves' hyperthyroidism (dated by TCRdb to the late 2010s). The listed sequencing device is Illumina HiSeq 2000. For repertoire sequencing, TCR beta CDR3 regions were amplified from RNA transcripts. The first round of RT-PCR was done with HTBI primers and the Qiagen OneStep RT-PCR kit, and was followed by a second round of multiplex PCR, then size selection and purification. Using fastp trimming at Q25 and MiXCR clonotype assembly, TCRdb reanalyzed the public sequencing data and kept in-frame beta chains. Each entry merges the rows of one CDR3 protein and shows their most common DNA and genes. Recorded for this sample are about 1.1 million distinct CDR3 sequences; approximately 35% of them occurred a single time. The ten largest clones take up approximately 12% of the sample.

The sample was peripheral blood or thyroid tissue (not recorded which). The source is an adult man with Graves' hyperthyroidism.

A remark on this clonotype: Without the conserved terminal phenylalanine or tryptophan, this CDR3 likely stems from a read error. It is unclear where the CDR3 begins or ends on the DNA, so no DNA is shown, and the CDR3 is as TCRdb lists it. This chain uses TRBV10-3 with TRBJ1-1; TRBD1 is the table's D call, not checked against the DNA. Germline CDR1 ENHRY, CDR2 SYGVKD. The CDR3 has 11 amino acids, counting both end residues. CDR3 sequence reads: CAISDPGGATY.

This clonotype was picked up many times. The chain joins TRBV20-1 to TRBJ2-2; D may correspond to TRBD1 or TRBD2 (5 bases each). The V end lost 8 bases, the J end lost 7 bases, and 20 bases lay between the germline ends. The length of the CDR3 is 14 residues. Germline CDR1 and CDR2: DFQATT and SNEGSKA (reference sequence). As DNA, the CDR3 is TGCAGTACGAAGGGACGGCCCCCTATCGGGGAGCTGTTTTTT. Amino acids: CSTKGRPPIGELFF.

This clonotype was seen repeatedly, ten times or more. This chain uses TRBV11-2 with TRBJ1-2; 8 nucleotides match TRBD1. CDR3 length: 15 residues. Unmatched junction bases numbered 3, after V lost 1 base and J lost 2 bases. The germline CDR1 and CDR2 sequences are SGHAT and FQNNGV. CDR3 coding DNA: TGTGCCAGCAGCTTAGTTGCAGGGGGCAACTATGGCTACACCTTC. Translation: CASSLVAGGNYGYTF.

This clonotype has at least ten counts. The chain combines TRBV13 with TRBJ2-7; TRBD2 matches 8 bases. Trimming cost V 10 bases and J 5 bases; bases outside gene matches: 10. CDR3 length: 13 residues. The germline CDR1 and CDR2 sequences are PRHDT and FYEKMQ (reference sequence). This CDR3 is CATRSGGRHEQYF. Here the CDR3 DNA reads TGTGCCACCCGATCGGGAGGGCGCCACGAGCAGTACTTC.

This clonotype was counted many times. J is TRBJ1-3 and V is TRBV11-2; D is unresolved. Looked up from germline, CDR1 is SGHAT and CDR2 is FQNNGV. Trimming removed 4 bases at V and 2 bases at J, with 6 bases between. This CDR3 contains 13 residues. As DNA, the CDR3 is TGTGCCAGCAGCTGGTGGGCTGGAAACACCATATATTTT. This translates into CASSWWAGNTIYF.

This clonotype was detected many times. The rearrangement joins TRBV7-3 to TRBJ1-2; no firm D call. Germline assignment: CDR1 SGHTA and CDR2 FQGTGA. The CDR3 length is 13 residues. Trimming removed 1 base at V and 3 bases at J, with 6 bases between. This CDR3 is CASSLNGDYGYTF. The CDR3 DNA is TGTGCCAGCAGCTTAAACGGGGACTATGGCTACACCTTC.

V is TRBV7-2 and J is TRBJ2-7; 7 bases fit TRBD1. V shed 5 bases and J 6 bases; nucleotides not matched to a gene: 16. Germline V lookup: CDR1 SGHTA, CDR2 FQGNSA. This CDR3 is built from 16 residues. For the CDR3, the DNA is TGTGCCAGCAGCCTTACAAGGGGCAGGGGGAGTGGCGAGCAGTACTTC. Protein sequence: CASSLTRGRGSGEQYF.

At least ten counts were recorded for this clonotype. This chain uses TRBV9 with TRBJ2-7; 9 bases are a match to TRBD1. Trimming cost V 2 bases and J 6 bases; bases outside gene matches: 9. Germline assignment: CDR1 SGDLS and CDR2 YYNGEE. The CDR3 spans 15 residues. CDR3 sequence reads: CASSVLDRGFGEQYF. The CDR3, as DNA: TGTGCCAGCAGCGTCTTGGACAGGGGATTTGGCGAGCAGTACTTC.